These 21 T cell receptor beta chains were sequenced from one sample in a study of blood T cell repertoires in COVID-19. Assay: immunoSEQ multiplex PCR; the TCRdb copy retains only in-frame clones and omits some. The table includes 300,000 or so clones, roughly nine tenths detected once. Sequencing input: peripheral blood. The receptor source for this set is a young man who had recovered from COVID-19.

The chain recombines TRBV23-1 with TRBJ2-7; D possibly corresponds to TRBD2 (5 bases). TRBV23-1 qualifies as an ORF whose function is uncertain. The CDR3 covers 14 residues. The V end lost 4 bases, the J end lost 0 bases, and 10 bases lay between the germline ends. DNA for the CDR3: TGCGCCAGCAGTCTGAGACTACCCTCCTACGAGCAGTACTTC. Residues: CASSLRLPSYEQYF.

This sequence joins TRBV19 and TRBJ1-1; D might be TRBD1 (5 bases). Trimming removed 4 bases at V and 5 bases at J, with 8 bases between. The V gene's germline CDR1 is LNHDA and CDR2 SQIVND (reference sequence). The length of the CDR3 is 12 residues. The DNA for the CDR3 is TGTGCCAGTAGTACCCGACAGACTGAAGCTTTCTTT. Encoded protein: CASSTRQTEAFF.

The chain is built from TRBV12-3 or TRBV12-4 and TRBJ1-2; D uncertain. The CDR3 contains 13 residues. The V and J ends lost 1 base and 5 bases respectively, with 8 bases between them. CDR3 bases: TGTGCCAGCAGTTTAGACAGAAAGTATGGCTACACCTTC. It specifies CASSLDRKYGYTF.

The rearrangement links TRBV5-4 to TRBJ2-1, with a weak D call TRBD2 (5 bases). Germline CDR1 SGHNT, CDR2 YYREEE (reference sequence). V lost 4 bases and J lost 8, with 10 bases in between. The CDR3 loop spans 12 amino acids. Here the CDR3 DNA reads TGTGCCAGCAGCACGGGAAGCGATGAGCAGTTCTTC. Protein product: CASSTGSDEQFF.

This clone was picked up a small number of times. The CDR3, as DNA: TGTGCCAGCAGCTTGGGCTTGACAGGGAATTCACCCCTCCACTTT. This translates into CASSLGLTGNSPLHF. The J gene is TRBJ1-6, the V gene TRBV7-2; 7 bases fit TRBD1. The CDR3 consists of 15 residues. Looked up from germline, CDR1 is SGHTA and CDR2 is FQGNSA. V lost 3 bases to trimming and J lost 7 bases; unmatched junction nucleotides: 6.

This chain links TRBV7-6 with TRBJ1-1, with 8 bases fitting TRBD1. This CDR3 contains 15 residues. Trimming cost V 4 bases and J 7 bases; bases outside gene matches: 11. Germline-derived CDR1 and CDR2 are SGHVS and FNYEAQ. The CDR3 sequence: CASSSRDRTLSEAFF. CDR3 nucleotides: TGTGCCAGCAGCTCTCGGGACAGGACATTAAGTGAAGCTTTCTTT.

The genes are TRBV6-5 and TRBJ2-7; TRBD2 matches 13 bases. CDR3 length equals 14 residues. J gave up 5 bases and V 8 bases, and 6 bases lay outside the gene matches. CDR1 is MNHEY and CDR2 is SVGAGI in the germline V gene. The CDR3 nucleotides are TGTGCCAGCGGGGGGACTAGCGGGAAAAACGAGCAGTACTTC. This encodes CASGGTSGKNEQYF.

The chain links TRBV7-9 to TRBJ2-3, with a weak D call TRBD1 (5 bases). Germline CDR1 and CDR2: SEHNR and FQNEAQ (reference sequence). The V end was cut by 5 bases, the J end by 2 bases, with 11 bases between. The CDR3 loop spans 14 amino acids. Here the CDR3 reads CASSPNRFTDTQYF. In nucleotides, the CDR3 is TGTGCCAGCAGCCCGAACAGGTTCACAGATACGCAGTATTTT.

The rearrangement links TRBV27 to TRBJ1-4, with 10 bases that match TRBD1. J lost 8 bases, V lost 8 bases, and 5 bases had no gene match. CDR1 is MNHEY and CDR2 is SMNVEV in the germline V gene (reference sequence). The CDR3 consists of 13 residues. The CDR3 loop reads CASGDRGGEKLFF. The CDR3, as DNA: TGTGCCAGCGGGGACAGGGGAGGGGAAAAACTGTTTTTT.

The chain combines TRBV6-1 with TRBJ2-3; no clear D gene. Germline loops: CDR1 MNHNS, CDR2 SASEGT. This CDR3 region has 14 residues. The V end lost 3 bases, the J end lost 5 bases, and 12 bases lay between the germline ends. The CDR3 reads CASSDTLSRDTQYF. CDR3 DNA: TGTGCCAGCAGTGATACCCTGAGCCGAGATACGCAGTATTTT.

The CDR3 nucleotides read TGTGCCAGCAGTGGCGGGATCTACGAGCAGTACTTC. Translating gives CASSGGIYEQYF. The rearrangement links TRBV6-2 or TRBV6-3 to TRBJ2-7, with D perhaps TRBD2 (6 bases). V was trimmed by 5 bases and J by 3 bases, leaving 8 bases between them. Germline V gives CDR1 MNHEY, CDR2 SVGEGT. The CDR3 consists of 12 residues.

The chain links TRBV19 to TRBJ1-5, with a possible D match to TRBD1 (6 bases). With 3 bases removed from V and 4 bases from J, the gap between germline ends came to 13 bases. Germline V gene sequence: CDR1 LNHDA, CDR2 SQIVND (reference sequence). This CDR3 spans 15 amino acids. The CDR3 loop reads CASSIRDNQNQPQHF. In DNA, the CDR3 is TGTGCCAGTAGTATCCGGGACAACCAAAATCAGCCCCAGCATTTT.

For the CDR3, the DNA is TGTGCCAGCAGCCACGGACTAGTCTACGAGCAGTACTTC. This codes for CASSHGLVYEQYF. V is TRBV13 and J is TRBJ2-7; TRBD2 agrees at 7 bases. V dropped 5 bases and J dropped 3; count of bases not matched to a gene: 4. The CDR3 is made up of 13 amino acids. Germline CDR1 reads PRHDT; CDR2 reads FYEKMQ (reference sequence).

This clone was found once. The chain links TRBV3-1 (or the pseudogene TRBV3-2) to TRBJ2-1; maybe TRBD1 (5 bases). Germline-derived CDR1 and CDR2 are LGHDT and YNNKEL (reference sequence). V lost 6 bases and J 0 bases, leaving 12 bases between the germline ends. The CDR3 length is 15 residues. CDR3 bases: TGTGCCAGCAGTGGGGCGAGAAACTCCTACAATGAGCAGTTCTTC. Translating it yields CASSGARNSYNEQFF.

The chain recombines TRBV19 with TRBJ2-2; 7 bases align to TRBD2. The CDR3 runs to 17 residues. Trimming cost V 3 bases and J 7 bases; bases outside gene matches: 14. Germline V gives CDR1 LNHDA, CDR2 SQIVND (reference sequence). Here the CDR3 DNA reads TGTGCCAGTAGTATCGCAGCGGGCGGGAGACGGGTCGGGGAGCTGTTTTTT. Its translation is CASSIAAGGRRVGELFF.

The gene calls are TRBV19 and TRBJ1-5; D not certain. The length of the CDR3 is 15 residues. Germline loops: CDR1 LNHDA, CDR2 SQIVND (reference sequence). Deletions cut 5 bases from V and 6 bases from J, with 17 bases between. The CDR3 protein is CASSAPVEGTQPQHF. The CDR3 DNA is TGTGCCAGTAGTGCCCCGGTGGAGGGCACTCAGCCCCAGCATTTT.

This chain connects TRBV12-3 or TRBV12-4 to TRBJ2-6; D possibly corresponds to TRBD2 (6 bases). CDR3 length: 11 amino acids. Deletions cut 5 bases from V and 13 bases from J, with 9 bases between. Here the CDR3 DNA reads TGTGCCAGCAGTCGGAGGGAAGTCCTGACTTTC. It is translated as CASSRREVLTF.

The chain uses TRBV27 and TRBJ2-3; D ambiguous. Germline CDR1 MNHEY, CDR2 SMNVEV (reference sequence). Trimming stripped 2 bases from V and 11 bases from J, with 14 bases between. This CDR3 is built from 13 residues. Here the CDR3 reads CASSLGPSGGQYF. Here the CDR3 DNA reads TGTGCCAGCAGTTTAGGTCCGTCCGGTGGGCAGTATTTT.

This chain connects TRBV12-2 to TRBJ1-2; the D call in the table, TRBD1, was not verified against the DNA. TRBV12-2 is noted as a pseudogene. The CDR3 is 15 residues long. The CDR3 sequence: CASRFQTGTNYGYTF. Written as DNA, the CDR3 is TGTGCAAGTCGCTTCCAGACAGGGACTAACTATGGCTACACCTTC.

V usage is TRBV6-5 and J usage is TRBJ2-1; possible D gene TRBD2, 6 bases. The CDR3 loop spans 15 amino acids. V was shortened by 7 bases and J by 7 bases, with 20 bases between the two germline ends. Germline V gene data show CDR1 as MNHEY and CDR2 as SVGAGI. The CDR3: CASTASRGVINEQFF. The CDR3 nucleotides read TGTGCCAGCACCGCGTCTCGCGGGGTGATAAATGAGCAGTTCTTC.

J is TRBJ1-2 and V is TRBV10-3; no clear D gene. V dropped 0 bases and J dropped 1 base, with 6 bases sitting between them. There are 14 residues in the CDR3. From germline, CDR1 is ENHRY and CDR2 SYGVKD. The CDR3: CAISESAGNYGYTF. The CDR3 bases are TGTGCCATCAGTGAGTCGGCTGGTAACTATGGCTACACCTTC.